These 5 T cell receptor beta chains were sequenced from one sample in a study of metastatic and nonmetastatic thyroid tumors. No treatment of any kind had been given to any patient before thyroid surgery. TCRdb reassembled clones from the PCR reads with MiXCR. The data contain roughly 35,000 clones, 35% to 45% of them singletons. The sample consisted of tumor tissue. These receptors were collected from a female donor with papillary thyroid cancer or a benign thyroid nodule (not recorded which). Some clones in this sample may be carry-over from other donors' samples.

Regarding this clone: A read error may produce the germline difference seen at one junction end. The V gene is TRBV5-1, the J gene TRBJ2-7; perhaps TRBD2 as D (5 bases). This CDR3 has 15 amino acids. Germline CDR1 SGHRS, CDR2 YFSETQ. In nucleotides, the CDR3 is TGCGCCAGCAGATTGGGTCTAGCTGCATCCTACGAGCAGTACTTC. It specifies CASRLGLAASYEQYF.

The table lists this clone with a few counts. The rearrangement joins TRBV28 to TRBJ2-3; 9 positions match TRBD2. V was pared by 2 bases and J by 4 bases, with 7 bases of the junction left unmatched. CDR1 and CDR2 (germline): MDHEN, SYDVKM. The CDR3 extends over 16 amino acids. This CDR3 reads CASSLPTAGGADTQYF. The CDR3 DNA reads as TGTGCCAGCAGTTTACCCACAGCGGGAGGTGCAGATACGCAGTATTTT.

This clone came up a few times. For the CDR3, the DNA is TGTGCCAGCAGTGAAGTGGGGTGGACTGAAGCTTTCTTT. This translates into CASSEVGWTEAFF. The rearrangement links TRBV2 to TRBJ1-1; D gene uncertain. Germline CDR1 reads SNHLY; CDR2 reads FYNNEI. Trimming shortened V by 1 base and J by 5 bases, and 8 bases separated the two germline ends. This CDR3 comprises 13 residues.

The chain links TRBV6-1 to TRBJ1-2, with D maybe TRBD1 (6 bases). V was trimmed by 6 bases and J by 8 bases, leaving 22 bases between them. The CDR3 covers 15 residues. Germline CDR1 is MNHNS and CDR2 is SASEGT. The CDR3 DNA sequence: TGTGCCAGCAGCGACCGTCTCCGGGGGGCGATCGGCTACACCTTC. Protein: CASSDRLRGAIGYTF.

The rearrangement uses TRBV20-1 and TRBJ2-1; 11 bases line up with TRBD1. CDR1 DFQATT and CDR2 SNEGSKA come from the germline V gene (reference sequence). The V and J ends lost 0 bases and 6 bases, in that order; junction bases with no gene match: 10. This CDR3 contains 17 residues. This CDR3 is CSARDSGTGGLSNEQFF. The CDR3 bases are TGCAGTGCTAGAGATTCCGGGACAGGGGGGTTGAGCAATGAGCAGTTCTTC.